These 5 T cell receptor beta chains share one sample of origin, sequenced in a study of cytomegalovirus exposure and HLA in healthy donors. The PCR had 60 Vbeta and 13 Jbeta primers. Only in-frame clones appear in the TCRdb table, and some are missing; sequencing was by immunoSEQ multiplex PCR. The sample shows roughly 100,000 clones, about four fifths of them seen only once. Material: PBMCs. The receptors were gathered from a female donor in good health and CMV-seropositive.

V is TRBV28 and J is TRBJ2-7, with D maybe TRBD1 (6 bases). CDR1 and CDR2 (germline): MDHEN, SYDVKM. This CDR3 is built from 13 residues. V was clipped by 4 bases and J by 3 bases, with 10 bases between them. The CDR3 is CASSSGTRYEQYF. Here the CDR3 DNA reads TGTGCCAGCAGTTCCGGGACACGCTACGAGCAGTACTTC.

This chain uses TRBV6-5 with TRBJ2-3; 9 bases map to TRBD2. V lost 10 bases, J lost 6 bases, and 14 bases stayed unmatched. The CDR3 covers 15 residues. Germline V gene data show CDR1 as MNHEY and CDR2 as SVGAGI. CDR3 amino acids: CATALAGAAEDTQYF. In nucleotides, the CDR3 is TGTGCCACCGCGTTAGCGGGGGCTGCCGAGGATACGCAGTATTTT.

The V call is TRBV28, the J call TRBJ2-1; TRBD2 matches 9 bases. The junction had 9 bases not matched to a gene; V was cut back by 6 bases and J by 9 bases. The CDR3 runs 14 residues. From germline, CDR1 is MDHEN and CDR2 SYDVKM. The CDR3 sequence: CASSLRTSVSEQFF. In nucleotides, the CDR3 is TGTGCCAGCAGCCTTAGGACTAGCGTTTCTGAGCAGTTCTTC.

V usage is TRBV2 and J usage is TRBJ2-3; D is uncertain. The CDR3 has 10 amino acids. Germline loops: CDR1 SNHLY, CDR2 FYNNEI. Trimming removed 9 bases from V and 6 bases from J, with 7 bases in between. For the CDR3, the DNA is TGTGCCAGTATATCGGATACGCAGTATTTT. Encoded protein: CASISDTQYF. Together with reference TRBV2 and TRBJ2-3, the CDR3 gives the full variable domain: EPEVTQTPSHQVTQMGQEVILRCVPISNHLYFYWYRQILGQKVEFLVSFYNNEISEKSEIFDDQFSVERPDGSNFTLKIRSTKLEDSAMYFCASISDTQYFGPGTRLTVL.

This chain connects TRBV9 to TRBJ2-5; the match to TRBD2 covers 15 bases. This CDR3 region has 16 residues. CDR1 and CDR2 (germline): SGDLS, YYNGEE. V was clipped by 5 bases and J by 2 bases; unmatched bases: 4. CDR3 nucleotides: TGTGCCAGCAGTGGGACTAGCGGGGGGCCACAAGAGACCCAGTACTTC. As protein: CASSGTSGGPQETQYF. The full variable domain, with the rest looked up from reference TRBV9 and TRBJ2-5, is DSGVTQTPKHLITATGQRVTLRCSPRSGDLSVYWYQQSLDQGLQFLIQYYNGEERAKGNILERFSAQQFPDLHSELNLSSLELGDSALYFCASSGTSGGPQETQYFGPGTRLLVL.